These 8 T cell receptor beta chains share one sample of origin, sequenced in a study of quantifying T cell responses using KT2 cells listed by TCRdb under 2017. With respect to the entire study: RNA was DNase-treated and reverse transcribed with TCR alpha and beta constant-region primers, mostly using SuperScript III.

Receptor amplification or capture employed UMI-ligation and nested PCR. These reads were obtained on an Illumina MiSeq. A single-stranded oligonucleotide bearing the Illumina SP2 sequence and a UMI was ligated to the 3' end of the cDNA with T4 RNA ligase 1. PCR1 consisted of 4 cycles (98 degrees C 15 s, 69 degrees C 30 s, 72 degrees C 40 s), and for the beta primer an equimolar mix of RC1.1 and RC1.2 was used to cover TRBC1 and TRBC2. Clones were called with MiXCR by TCRdb after fastp trimmed the public reads at Q25, and only in-frame beta chains were retained. Rows are unified per CDR3 protein, each entry keeping the most common DNA and genes. The sample data list tens of thousands of distinct CDR3 sequences, and 9.5% to 13% of these were observed just once. The ten largest clones represent about 10% of the sample. The sample was PBMCs spiked with cells of the T cell clone KT2. Receptors were obtained from a human donor.

The gene calls are TRBV7-8 and TRBJ1-6; TRBD1 aligns across 9 bases. The CDR3 is made up of 15 amino acids. With 6 bases clipped from V and 8 bases from J, the junction kept 8 bases outside the gene matches. Germline V gene lookup returns CDR1 SGHVS and CDR2 FQNEAQ. CDR3 coding DNA: TGTGCCAGCAGTTGGGGACAGGGTACGGATTCACCCCTCCACTTT. As protein: CASSWGQGTDSPLHF.

This chain uses TRBV5-1 with TRBJ1-4; D ambiguous. This CDR3 is 16 amino acids long. CDR1 is SGHRS, CDR2 YFSETQ, per germline. Trimming removed 0 bases at V and 3 bases at J, with 12 bases between. The DNA for the CDR3 is TGCGCCAGCAGCTTGGAGCCTGGGAGCCCTAATGAAAAACTGTTTTTT. This gives the protein CASSLEPGSPNEKLFF.

This chain joins TRBV11-3 and TRBJ2-3; no definite D call. The CDR3 is made up of 12 amino acids. V dropped 5 bases and J dropped 1 base, with 4 bases sitting between them. CDR1 and CDR2 from the germline V gene are SGHNT and YENEEA. CDR3 region: CASSTRTDTQYF. DNA of the CDR3: TGTGCCAGCAGCACCCGCACAGATACGCAGTATTTT.

This clonotype was detected a few times. This rearrangement joins TRBV20-1 to TRBJ1-1; 7 bases align to TRBD1. The germline gives CDR1 DFQATT, CDR2 SNEGSKA (reference sequence). The V segment lost 3 bases and the J segment 0 bases; nucleotides outside the gene matches: 4. This CDR3 has 14 residues. CDR3: CSARGTAVNTEAFF. The CDR3 DNA reads TGCAGTGCTAGGGGGACAGCTGTGAACACTGAAGCTTTCTTT.

The chain couples TRBV4-2 to TRBJ2-5; 7 bases fit TRBD1. Trimming at V came to 3 bases and at J to 1 base, leaving 2 bases not matched to a gene. CDR1 and CDR2 (germline): LGHNA, YNFKEQ. The CDR3 covers 14 residues. The CDR3 loop is CASSQTGFQETQYF. In DNA, the CDR3 is TGTGCCAGCAGCCAGACAGGGTTCCAAGAGACCCAGTACTTC.

This clonotype was counted between two and nine times. The chain uses TRBV12-3 or TRBV12-4 and TRBJ1-6; D remains ambiguous. The ends were cut back, 5 bases at V and 7 bases at J, with 9 bases in the middle. This CDR3 has 13 residues. CDR3 nucleotides: TGTGCCAGCAGTCCAAGGGAGAATTCACCCCTCCACTTT. As protein: CASSPRENSPLHF.

This clonotype turned up a few times. The V gene is TRBV6-1, the J gene TRBJ2-2, with a tentative D call TRBD2 (5 bases). The CDR3 contains 15 residues. Germline-derived CDR1 and CDR2 are MNHNS and SASEGT. V was trimmed by 8 bases and J by 5 bases, leaving 18 bases between them. This CDR3 is CASLSGSGRTGELFF. CDR3 in DNA: TGTGCCAGCCTCTCGGGGTCCGGCCGAACCGGGGAGCTGTTTTTT.

This clonotype was counted at least ten times. The genes are TRBV13 and TRBJ2-3; 8 nucleotides align to TRBD2. J lost 0 bases, V lost 3 bases, and 5 bases had no gene match. Germline CDR1 is PRHDT and CDR2 is FYEKMQ (reference sequence). The CDR3 covers 16 residues. For the CDR3, the DNA is TGTGCCAGCAGCTTTACCTTAGCGGGAAGCACAGATACGCAGTATTTT. Translation: CASSFTLAGSTDTQYF.